This TCR beta chain is from a study of cytomegalovirus exposure and HLA in healthy donors. Looking at the study overall: Earlier work reported 90 million to 120 million unique TCR beta sequences from about 200 million T cells. Findings of the study overall: Analyses of presence and absence presupposed an approximately uniform sequencing depth across donors. In terms of immune exposure information, only CMV serostatus was available. When the data were analyzed later, several of the most significant clusters appeared to be linked to common viral pathogens.

To note about this clone: What it binds is unknown.

The PCR was carried out with 60 Vbeta primers and 13 Jbeta primers. Some clones are missing from TCRdb's copy, which holds only in-frame ones; the method was immunoSEQ multiplex PCR. In the table there are roughly 100,000 clones, approximately 66% of which are singletons. CDR3 length: 16 residues. V was shortened by 0 bases and J by 0 bases, with 10 bases between the two germline ends. Germline V gives CDR1 SGHDN, CDR2 FVKESK. The sequenced sample was PBMCs. The TCR comes from a man between 35 and 55 years old in good health and CMV-seropositive. The chain is built from TRBV14 and TRBJ2-3, with D tentatively TRBD1 (5 bases). CDR3 DNA sequence: TGTGCCAGCAGCCAAGATATCACAGGCAGCACAGATACGCAGTATTTT. As protein: CASSQDITGSTDTQYF.